The 5 T cell receptor beta chains in this list originate from one sample, sequenced in a study of T cell responses to AZD1222 COVID-19 vaccine. TCRdb's table, derived via immunoSEQ multiplex PCR, lists solely in-frame clones and lacks some. The sample has 90,000 to 110,000 clones; about 90% are singletons. Specimen: peripheral blood, collected on day 0 of AZD1222 vaccination. These receptors all come from an adult in good health.

Of note for this clone: The sample has other DNA sequences that encode this CDR3 too. V and J are TRBV7-2 and TRBJ2-7; no clear D. The CDR3 covers 11 residues. V shed 8 bases and J shed 3 bases, with 8 bases lying between them. From germline, CDR1 is SGHTA and CDR2 FQGNSA. This CDR3 reads CASSRSYEQYF. CDR3 DNA: TGTGCCAGCTCCAGAAGCTACGAGCAGTACTTC.

The CDR3 reads CASSLPGTDYGYTF. The CDR3 bases are TGTGCCAGCAGCTTACCCGGGACAGACTATGGCTACACCTTC. This chain links TRBV7-2 with TRBJ1-2, with 7 nucleotides matching TRBD1. The CDR3 runs 14 residues. CDR1 is SGHTA, CDR2 FQGNSA, per germline. V dropped 2 bases and J dropped 3; count of bases not matched to a gene: 3.

V gene TRBV6-2 or TRBV6-3 combines with J gene TRBJ1-5, with D possibly matching TRBD1 (5 bases). V shed 3 bases and J shed 7 bases, with 22 bases lying between them. Germline V gene sequence: CDR1 MNHEY, CDR2 SVGEGT. The CDR3 sequence is 17 residues long. CDR3 in amino acids: CASSYNLGGVLGQPQHF. The CDR3 DNA sequence: TGTGCCAGCAGTTATAATCTGGGAGGGGTACTAGGCCAGCCCCAGCATTTT.

The rearrangement joins TRBV10-3 to TRBJ1-5, with a weak D call TRBD1 (5 bases). V lost 5 bases to trimming and J lost 0 bases, with 8 bases between them. Germline assignment: CDR1 ENHRY and CDR2 SYGVKD. CDR3 length: 14 residues. CDR3 region: CAISTGGSNQPQHF. In DNA form, the CDR3 reads TGTGCCATCAGTACGGGGGGTAGCAATCAGCCCCAGCATTTT.

V is TRBV3-1 (or the pseudogene TRBV3-2) and J is TRBJ1-2, with D unclear. Germline-derived CDR1 and CDR2 are LGHDT and YNNKEL (reference sequence). This CDR3 has 13 amino acids. V was clipped by 4 bases and J by 4 bases, with 10 bases between them. The CDR3: CASSPAGTYGYTF. The CDR3 coding sequence is TGTGCCAGCAGCCCCGCAGGAACCTATGGCTACACCTTC.